Below, 8 T cell receptor beta chains from the same sample are listed, as sequenced in a study of T cells in localized non-small cell lung cancer. Sequencing used immunoSEQ multiplex PCR; TCRdb keeps in-frame clones, though not all of them. The sample consists of about 70,000 clones, approximately 84% of them appearing once. Sequenced material: peripheral blood, taken before any cancer treatment. These receptors were taken from a female donor over 55 with stage I lung adenocarcinoma.

CDR3 sequence (DNA): TGTGCCAGCAGTTCGGAGGGGGCAGTGGGTGGCTACACCTTC. Its protein product is CASSSEGAVGGYTF. The chain carries TRBV28 and TRBJ1-2; TRBD1 aligns across 7 bases. Germline CDR1 and CDR2: MDHEN and SYDVKM. V gave up 4 bases and J gave up 7 bases; unmatched junction bases: 9. The CDR3 totals 14 residues.

This chain uses TRBV7-3 with TRBJ2-1; D is perhaps TRBD2 (6 bases). Looked up from germline, CDR1 is SGHTA and CDR2 is FQGTGA. Trimming left V 5 bases short and J 0 bases short, with 14 bases between. CDR3 length equals 16 residues. CDR3 loop: CASSLARESSYNEQFF. In DNA, the CDR3 is TGTGCCAGCAGCCTTGCACGGGAGAGCTCCTACAATGAGCAGTTCTTC.

The chain links TRBV5-1 to TRBJ2-1; perhaps D is TRBD1 or TRBD2 (6 bases each). Trimming removed 4 bases from V and 4 bases from J, with 15 bases in between. The CDR3 is 15 amino acids. CDR1 is SGHRS, CDR2 YFSETQ, per germline. CDR3 DNA sequence: TGCGCCAGCAGCCCTCGGGGGCCCAATTACAATGAGCAGTTCTTC. It is translated as CASSPRGPNYNEQFF.

The V gene is TRBV2, the J gene TRBJ2-1; unclear D gene. The CDR3 is 14 amino acids. Germline V gene data show CDR1 as SNHLY and CDR2 as FYNNEI. The V and J ends lost 5 bases and 5 bases respectively, with 13 bases between them. The CDR3 spells CASSNSVGNNEQFF. In DNA, the CDR3 is TGTGCCAGCAGTAACTCCGTAGGGAACAATGAGCAGTTCTTC. Using reference TRBV2 and TRBJ2-1 for the parts outside the CDR3, the full variable domain is EPEVTQTPSHQVTQMGQEVILRCVPISNHLYFYWYRQILGQKVEFLVSFYNNEISEKSEIFDDQFSVERPDGSNFTLKIRSTKLEDSAMYFCASSNSVGNNEQFFGPGTRLTVL.

This clone was detected a few times. The chain joins TRBV5-1 to TRBJ1-2; tentative D call: TRBD1 (6 bases). CDR3 length: 15 residues. CDR1 and CDR2 from the germline V gene are SGHRS and YFSETQ. V was trimmed by 0 bases and J by 2 bases, leaving 11 bases between them. CDR3 protein: CASSLGSGENYGYTF. In DNA, the CDR3 is TGCGCCAGCAGCTTGGGGTCAGGGGAAAACTATGGCTACACCTTC.

Only a few counts were recorded for this clone. This chain joins TRBV6-5 and TRBJ1-1; 8 bases match TRBD1. The V gene end was trimmed by 5 bases and the J gene end by 10 bases; junction bases not matched to a gene: 12. Germline V gene lookup returns CDR1 MNHEY and CDR2 SVGAGI. The CDR3 sequence is 14 residues long. CDR3: CASSPVQGGLRAFF. In DNA, the CDR3 is TGTGCCAGCAGTCCAGTACAGGGGGGACTGCGAGCTTTCTTT.

This chain uses TRBV4-3 with TRBJ2-7, with 8 bases lining up with TRBD2. Per germline, CDR1 LGHNA and CDR2 YSLEER. V lost 4 bases to trimming and J lost 2 bases; unmatched junction nucleotides: 7. This CDR3 comprises 15 residues. For the CDR3, the DNA is TGCGCCAGCAGCCGGAGCCGGGAGGGACCCTACGAGCAGTACTTC. It specifies CASSRSREGPYEQYF.

The rearrangement uses TRBV7-2 and TRBJ1-1; a possible D gene is TRBD1 (5 bases). V lost 8 bases and J 4 bases, leaving 11 bases between the germline ends. The germline V gene encodes CDR1 SGHTA and CDR2 FQGNSA. The CDR3 totals 12 residues. CDR3 residues: CASGQGLTEAFF. The CDR3 region has the DNA TGTGCCAGCGGGCAGGGTCTCACTGAAGCTTTCTTT.